This record looks at one TCR beta chain sequence and its context. The antigen is undetermined. Selected positively for CCR7 and CD45RO-negative, naive CD8 cells excluded terminally differentiated effector memory CD45RA+ cells. These data are taken from a study of shared clonotypes between healthy human individuals. V was clipped by 4 bases and J by 6 bases, with 19 bases between them. The CDR3 spans 16 residues. Germline V gene lookup returns CDR1 SEHNR and CDR2 FQNEAQ (reference sequence). Broader study findings: Some clonotypes were shared by all four sorted-subset donors, while others were not shared. The non-shared ones had lower generation probabilities than the shared ones. Clonotype sharing among donors was expected to depend on sequencing depth.

Assay runs were performed at deep level. Here immunoSEQ multiplex PCR was the method, and the copy in TCRdb shows in-frame clones only, minus some. The sample has about 2.1 million clones, 93% seen once. Material for sequencing was naive CD8+ T cells from PBMCs. The origin of this receptor is a young man in good health. Some clones in this sample may be carry-over from other donors' samples. The chain recombines TRBV7-9 with TRBJ1-5, with a possible D match to TRBD1 (5 bases). As DNA, the CDR3 is TGTGCCAGCAGCTCTGGCTGGGACGGCGGGGGTCAGCCCCAGCATTTT. It translates to CASSSGWDGGGQPQHF.